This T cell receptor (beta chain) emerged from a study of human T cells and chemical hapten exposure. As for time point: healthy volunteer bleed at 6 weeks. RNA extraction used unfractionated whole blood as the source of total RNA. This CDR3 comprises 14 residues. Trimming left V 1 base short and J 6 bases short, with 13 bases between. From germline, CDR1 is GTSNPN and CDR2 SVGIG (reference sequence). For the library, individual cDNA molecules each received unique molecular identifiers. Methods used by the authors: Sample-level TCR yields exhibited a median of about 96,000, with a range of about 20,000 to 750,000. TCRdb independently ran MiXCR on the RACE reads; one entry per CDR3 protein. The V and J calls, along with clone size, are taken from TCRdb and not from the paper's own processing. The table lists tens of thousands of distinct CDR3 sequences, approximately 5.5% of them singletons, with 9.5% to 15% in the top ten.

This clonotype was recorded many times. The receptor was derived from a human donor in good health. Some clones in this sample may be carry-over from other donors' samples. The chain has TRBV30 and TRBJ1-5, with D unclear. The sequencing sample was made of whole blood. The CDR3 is CAWSGRARAQPQHF. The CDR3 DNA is TGTGCCTGGAGTGGAAGGGCGCGAGCTCAGCCCCAGCATTTT.